Below are 8 T cell receptor beta chains sequenced from a single sample in a study of blood T cells in healthy people across ages. It was with a sample-barcoded 5' primer and a J-beta primer mix that a second PCR of roughly 6 to 12 cycles was run. TCRdb processed the 5' RACE reads anew with MiXCR; each CDR3 protein has one entry. The sample yields 1.5 million to 2 million distinct CDR3 sequences, roughly 27% seen once. The specimen was blood. Receptors were obtained from a woman between 25 and 40 years old in good health.

This rearrangement joins TRBV7-6 to TRBJ2-7, with D perhaps TRBD1 or TRBD2 (5 bases each). Between the trimmed V and J ends, which lost 5 bases and 6 bases, there was a span of 14 bases. The CDR3 loop spans 13 amino acids. CDR1 is SGHVS and CDR2 is FNYEAQ in the germline V gene. CDR3 residues: CASSTWGLFEQYF. The CDR3 bases are TGTGCCAGCAGCACCTGGGGGTTGTTCGAGCAGTACTTC.

At least ten counts were recorded for this clonotype. The chain is built from TRBV7-9 and TRBJ2-5, with 15 bases fitting TRBD2. Germline-derived CDR1 and CDR2 are SEHNR and FQNEAQ (reference sequence). The J segment lost 6 bases and the V segment lost 5 bases, leaving 10 bases of the junction unmatched. The CDR3 extends over 17 amino acids. The CDR3 nucleotides are TGTGCCAGCAGCCCCGGACTAGCGGGAGGGAGCGAGCAGACCCAGTACTTC. The encoded protein is CASSPGLAGGSEQTQYF.

This clonotype was seen a handful of times. The CDR3 sequence is CASSLGQGSFPETQYF. The CDR3 DNA sequence: TGTGCCAGCAGCTTAGGGCAGGGTAGTTTCCCAGAGACCCAGTACTTC. The chain has TRBV7-8 and TRBJ2-5; weak D call: TRBD1 (5 bases). V lost 1 base, J lost 4 bases, and 16 bases lay in between. This CDR3 contains 16 residues. Germline CDR1 and CDR2: SGHVS and FQNEAQ.

The chain couples TRBV3-1 to TRBJ1-2; weak D call: TRBD1 (5 bases). Germline V gene lookup returns CDR1 LGHDT and CDR2 YNNKEL (reference sequence). CDR3 length: 14 residues. V lost 4 bases and J lost 11, with 20 bases in between. DNA of the CDR3: TGTGCCAGCAGCCCCCTTGGGGACCTTCCGGGGTACACCTTC. This sequence encodes CASSPLGDLPGYTF.

The gene calls are TRBV7-6 and TRBJ1-5; no firm D call. Germline CDR1 is SGHVS and CDR2 is FNYEAQ. The CDR3 is 13 amino acids. V lost 5 bases, J lost 6 bases, and 11 bases lay in between. The CDR3 DNA is TGTGCCAGCAGCCTGCAAGGAGTTCAGCCCCAGCATTTT. It specifies CASSLQGVQPQHF.

This chain connects TRBV20-1 to TRBJ2-1; tentatively, D is TRBD1 or TRBD2 (5 bases each). There are 15 residues in the CDR3. Trimming took 1 base from V and 7 from J, leaving 17 bases between them. Germline-derived CDR1 and CDR2 are DFQATT and SNEGSKA (reference sequence). CDR3: CSARAARDPRNEQFF. The CDR3 coding sequence is TGCAGTGCTAGAGCGGCTAGGGACCCCCGGAATGAGCAGTTCTTC.

This chain connects TRBV7-9 to TRBJ2-3; possibly TRBD1 for D (6 bases). This CDR3 spans 16 amino acids. Looked up from germline, CDR1 is SEHNR and CDR2 is FQNEAQ (reference sequence). Deletions cut 5 bases from V and 3 bases from J, with 18 bases between. The CDR3 region has the DNA TGTGCCAGCAGCCCCTACGCCCGCAGGGGAACAGATACGCAGTATTTT. Encoded protein: CASSPYARRGTDTQYF.

The V call is TRBV7-9, the J call TRBJ2-1, with D tentatively TRBD1 (6 bases). With 8 bases removed from V and 7 bases from J, the gap between germline ends came to 15 bases. The CDR3 has 13 amino acids. Germline lookup yields CDR1 SEHNR and CDR2 FQNEAQ (reference sequence). In DNA, the CDR3 is TGTGCCAGCCAACTCGTGGGGGCAAATGAGCAGTTCTTC. It codes for CASQLVGANEQFF. The whole variable domain, filled in from reference TRBV7-9 and TRBJ2-1, reads DTGVSQNPRHKITKRGQNVTFRCDPISEHNRLYWYRQTLGQGPEFLTYFQNEAQLEKSRLLSDRFSAERPKGSFSTLEIQRTEQGDSAMYLCASQLVGANEQFFGPGTRLTVL.